The entry below gives a single TCR beta chain sequence along with its context. The sample comes from a study of blood T cell repertoires in COVID-19. Study-wide background: Spain, Italy and the United States supplied samples that represented acute and convalescent COVID-19.

Only in-frame clones appear in the TCRdb table, and some are missing; sequencing was by immunoSEQ multiplex PCR. The sample has about 300,000 clones, roughly 83% seen once. The Seattle site enrolled patients during active infection and followed them longitudinally. The length of the CDR3 is 11 residues. Deletions cut 2 bases from V and 7 bases from J, with 8 bases between. Germline V CDR1 and CDR2: SQVTM, ANQGSEA. The clonotype was recovered from a human donor with COVID-19, enrolled during active disease. The donor label of this sample is uncertain. The sequencing sample was made of peripheral blood. The V and J genes are TRBV29-1 and TRBJ1-2; perhaps TRBD1 as D (6 bases). In nucleotides, the CDR3 is TGCAGCGTTGAAAGGGGGTTTGGCTACACCTTC. This translates into CSVERGFGYTF.